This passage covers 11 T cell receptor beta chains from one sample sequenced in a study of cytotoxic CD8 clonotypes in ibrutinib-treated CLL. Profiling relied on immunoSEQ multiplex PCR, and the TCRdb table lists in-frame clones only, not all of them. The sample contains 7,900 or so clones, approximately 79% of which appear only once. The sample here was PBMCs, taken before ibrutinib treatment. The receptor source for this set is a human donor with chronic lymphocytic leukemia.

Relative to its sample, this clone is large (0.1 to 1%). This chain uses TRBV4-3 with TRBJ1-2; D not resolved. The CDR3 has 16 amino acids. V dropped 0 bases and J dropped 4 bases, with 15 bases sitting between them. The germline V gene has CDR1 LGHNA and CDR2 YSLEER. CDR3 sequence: CASSQERDVNLYGYTF. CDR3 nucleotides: TGCGCCAGCAGCCAAGAAAGAGACGTGAATCTCTATGGCTACACCTTC.

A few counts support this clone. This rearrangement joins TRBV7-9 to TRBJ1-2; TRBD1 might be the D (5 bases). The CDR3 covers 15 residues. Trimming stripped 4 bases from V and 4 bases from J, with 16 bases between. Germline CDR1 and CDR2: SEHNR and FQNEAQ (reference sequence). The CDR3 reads CASSSGAFLSYGYTF. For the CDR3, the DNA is TGTGCCAGCAGCTCCGGGGCCTTTCTAAGCTATGGCTACACCTTC.

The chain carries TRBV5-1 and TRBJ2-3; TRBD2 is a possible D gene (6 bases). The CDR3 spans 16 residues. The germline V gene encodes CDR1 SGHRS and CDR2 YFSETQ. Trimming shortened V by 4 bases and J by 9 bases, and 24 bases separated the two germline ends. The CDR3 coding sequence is TGCGCCAGCAGCGACGGGAGTCTCCCCGCATTTGAGACGCAGTATTTT. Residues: CASSDGSLPAFETQYF.

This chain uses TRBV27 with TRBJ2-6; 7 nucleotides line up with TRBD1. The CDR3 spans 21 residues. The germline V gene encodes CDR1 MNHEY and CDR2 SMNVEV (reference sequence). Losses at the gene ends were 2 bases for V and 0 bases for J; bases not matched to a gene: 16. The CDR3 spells CASSLTSIMTGLSSGANVLTF. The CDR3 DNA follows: TGTGCCAGCAGTTTAACCTCCATAATGACAGGGCTGAGCTCTGGGGCCAACGTCCTGACTTTC.

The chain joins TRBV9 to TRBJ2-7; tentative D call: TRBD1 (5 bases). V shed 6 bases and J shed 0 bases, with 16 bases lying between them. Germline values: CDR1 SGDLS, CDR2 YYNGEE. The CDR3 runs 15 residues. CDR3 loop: CASTKKGKSSYEQYF. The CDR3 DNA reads TGTGCCAGCACCAAAAAGGGGAAGAGCTCCTACGAGCAGTACTTC.

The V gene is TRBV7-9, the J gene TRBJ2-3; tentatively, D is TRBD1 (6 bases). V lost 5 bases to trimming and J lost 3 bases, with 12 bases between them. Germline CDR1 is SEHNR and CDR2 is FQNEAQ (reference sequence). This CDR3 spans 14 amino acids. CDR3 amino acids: CASSPLGQTDTQYF. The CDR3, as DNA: TGTGCCAGCAGCCCCCTAGGACAGACAGATACGCAGTATTTT.

The DNA for the CDR3 is TGCGCCAGCAGCCTTGGGGGTGGAACTGAAGCTTTCTTT. Translated, it gives CASSLGGGTEAFF. The V call is TRBV4-3, the J call TRBJ1-1; perhaps TRBD1 as D (5 bases). Germline values: CDR1 LGHNA, CDR2 YSLEER. The CDR3 consists of 13 residues. V dropped 4 bases and J dropped 5 bases, with 11 bases sitting between them.

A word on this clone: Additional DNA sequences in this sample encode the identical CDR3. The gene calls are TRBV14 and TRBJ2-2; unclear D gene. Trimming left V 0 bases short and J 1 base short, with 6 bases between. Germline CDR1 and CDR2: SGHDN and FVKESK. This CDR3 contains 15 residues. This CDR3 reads CASSQELGNTGELFF. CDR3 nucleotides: TGTGCCAGCAGCCAAGAGTTAGGGAACACCGGGGAGCTGTTTTTT.

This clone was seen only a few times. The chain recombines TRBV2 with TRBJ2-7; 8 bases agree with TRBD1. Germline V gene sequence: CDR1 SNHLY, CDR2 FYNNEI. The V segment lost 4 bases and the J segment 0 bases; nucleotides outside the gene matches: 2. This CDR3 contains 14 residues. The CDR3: CASSGDRSSYEQYF. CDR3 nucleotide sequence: TGTGCCAGCAGTGGGGACAGGTCCTCCTACGAGCAGTACTTC.

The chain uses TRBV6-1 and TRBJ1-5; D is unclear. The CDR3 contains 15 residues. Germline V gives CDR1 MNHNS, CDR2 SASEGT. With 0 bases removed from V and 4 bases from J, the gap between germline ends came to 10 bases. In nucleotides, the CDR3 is TGTGCCAGCAGTGAAGCAAGGGCAGATAATCAGCCCCAGCATTTT. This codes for CASSEARADNQPQHF.

The CDR3 sequence is CASSLEFQETQYF. The CDR3 bases are TGTGCCAGCAGCTTAGAATTCCAAGAGACCCAGTACTTC. The J gene is TRBJ2-5, the V gene TRBV11-3; the D is unclear. The germline gives CDR1 SGHNT, CDR2 YENEEA. Trimming removed 0 bases from V and 1 base from J, with 3 bases in between. The CDR3 is 13 amino acids. The full variable domain, in which reference TRBV11-3 and TRBJ2-5 provide the parts outside the CDR3, is EAGVVQSPRYKIIEKKQPVAFWCNPISGHNTLYWYLQNLGQGPELLIRYENEEAVDDSQLPKDRFSAERLKGVDSTLKIQPAELGDSAVYLCASSLEFQETQYFGPGTRLLVL.